This TCR beta chain was profiled in a study of control samples from healthy donors and cancer patients. J lost 4 bases, V lost 3 bases, and 1 base had no gene match. The CDR3 contains 13 residues. Clones were read by immunoSEQ multiplex PCR, and TCRdb kept only the in-frame ones, dropping some. Of some 120,000 clones listed, about 89% are singletons. The sequence came from a woman aged 18-29 years in good health. The sequencing sample was made of blood. The rearrangement joins TRBV12-3 or TRBV12-4 to TRBJ2-5; 8 bases line up with TRBD1. The CDR3 coding sequence is TGTGCCAGCAGTTTCACAGGGGGAGAGACCCAGTACTTC. This encodes CASSFTGGETQYF.